This TCR beta chain was sequenced in a study of shared clonotypes between healthy human individuals. The input for sorted-subset replicate PCRs was approximately 190 ng DNA, tens of thousands of T cell genomes. Some clones are missing from TCRdb's copy, which holds only in-frame ones; the method was immunoSEQ multiplex PCR. The sample holds hundreds of thousands of clones; around 96% are singletons and the top ten take less than 0.13%. Cells designated naive CD8 were CD45RO-negative and were positively selected for CCR7, with terminally differentiated effector memory CD45RA+ cells excluded. The sequence was obtained from a woman in her twenties or thirties in good health. The sample was naive CD8+ T cells sorted from blood.

The CDR3 protein is CASSMYGPPAYTGELFF. In DNA form, the CDR3 reads TGTGCCAGTAGTATGTATGGCCCCCCGGCATATACCGGGGAGCTGTTTTTT. The V and J genes are TRBV19 and TRBJ2-2; D call uncertain. V shed 3 bases and J shed 5 bases, with 19 bases lying between them. CDR3 length: 17 amino acids. CDR1 and CDR2 (germline): LNHDA, SQIVND (reference sequence).